This is a list of T cell receptor beta chains from one sample in a study of Tregs in tolerant kidney transplant recipients. TCRdb's copy holds only in-frame clones and misses some; the assay was immunoSEQ multiplex PCR. The repertoire holds about 110,000 clones, with around 87% as singletons. Here the sequenced sample was CD4+ T cells from blood, taken before the transplant. The receptors come from a human donor who received a combined kidney and bone marrow transplant. CDR3s include the opening cysteine and the closing phenylalanine or tryptophan. The D gene is left open where the match is weak. Some rows mark clone size as missing; the rest say once, few, many or name a class of expanded clone.

clone_size d_call j_call v_call cdr3_aa cdr3_nt
. . TRBJ2-2 TRBV30 CASSRQIANTGELFF TGTGCCTCCTCTCGACAGATCGCGAACACCGGGGAGCTGTTTTTT
. TRBD2 TRBJ2-3 TRBV4-2 CASSLGGSGGPTDTQYF TGTGCCAGCAGCCTTGGTGGATCGGGGGGGCCCACAGATACGCAGTATTTT
. . TRBJ2-3 TRBV7-6 CASSRVWAQGDTQYF TGTGCCAGCAGCAGGGTGTGGGCGCAGGGGGATACGCAGTATTTT
. . TRBJ2-3 TRBV7-2 CASSLAGFPRDTQYF TGTGCCAGCAGCTTAGCTGGCTTTCCTAGGGATACGCAGTATTTT
. . TRBJ1-3 TRBV2 CASRGGGNTIYF TGTGCCAGCAGGGGAGGTGGAAACACCATATATTTT
. TRBD2 TRBJ2-1 TRBV27 CASSLAGGTYNEQFF TGTGCCAGCAGTTTGGCGGGGGGTACTTACAATGAGCAGTTCTTC
. . TRBJ1-6 TRBV6-1 CASVGAGWSPLHF TGTGCCAGCGTTGGGGCAGGGTGGTCACCCCTCCACTTT
few TRBD1 TRBJ1-2 TRBV6-1 CASRDRDRAYGYTF TGTGCCAGCAGGGACCGGGACAGGGCCTATGGCTACACCTTC
once TRBD2 TRBJ2-1 TRBV5-4 CAIQNAIAGVANEQFF TGTGCCATCCAAAATGCCATAGCGGGAGTCGCTAATGAGCAGTTCTTC
once TRBD1 TRBJ2-2 TRBV19 CASSGQGEFGGELFF TGTGCCAGTAGTGGACAGGGGGAGTTCGGCGGGGAGCTGTTTTTT
. TRBD1 TRBJ2-7 TRBV18 CASSPPGQGAHEQYF TGTGCCAGCTCACCACCGGGACAGGGGGCCCATGAGCAGTACTTC
. . TRBJ1-1 TRBV10-2 CASSELGGIGNTEAFF TGCGCCAGCAGTGAGTTGGGGGGGATAGGCAACACTGAAGCTTTCTTT
. TRBD1 TRBJ1-1 TRBV27 CASSPGQGWATEAFF TGTGCCAGCAGTCCAGGACAGGGATGGGCCACTGAAGCTTTCTTT
. . TRBJ2-1 TRBV2 CASRGGRLVNEQFF TGTGCCAGCAGGGGGGGTCGGCTAGTCAATGAGCAGTTCTTC
few TRBD1 TRBJ1-4 TRBV27 CASSLNDRGQEKLFF TGTGCCAGCAGTTTAAACGACAGGGGGCAGGAAAAACTGTTTTTT
. . TRBJ2-7 TRBV15 CATSRVVGGPYEQYF TGTGCCACCAGCAGAGTGGTGGGGGGTCCCTACGAGCAGTACTTC
few TRBD2 TRBJ2-3 TRBV2 CASSAGGLYTDTQYF TGTGCCAGCTCGGCGGGGGGCCTATACACAGATACGCAGTATTTT
. TRBD1 TRBJ2-7 TRBV6-1 CASSEQQGPYEQYF TGTGCCAGCAGTGAGCAACAGGGGCCCTACGAGCAGTACTTC
once . TRBJ2-1 TRBV28 CASSFLRGEQFF TGTGCCAGCAGTTTTTTACGAGGTGAGCAGTTCTTC
. . TRBJ1-5 TRBV10-2 CASSLTEYQPQHF TGCGCCAGCAGTCTGACAGAGTATCAGCCCCAGCATTTT
. . TRBJ2-7 TRBV5-1 CASSLDRGGVQYF TGCGCCAGCAGCTTGGACCGCGGAGGTGTGCAGTACTTC
. . TRBJ1-2 TRBV27 CASSSDRTYGYTF TGTGCCAGCAGTTCTGACAGGACTTATGGCTACACCTTC
. TRBD2 TRBJ2-7 TRBV2 CASSAAVVTSGRVRYF TGTGCCAGCAGTGCGGCCGTGGTAACTAGCGGGAGGGTTCGGTACTTC
. TRBD1 TRBJ1-2 TRBV7-9 CASSLGTGYGYTF TGTGCCAGCAGCTTAGGGACAGGCTATGGCTACACCTTC
. TRBD2 TRBJ2-7 TRBV6-5 CASSFGLGPYEQYF TGTGCCAGCAGTTTCGGACTAGGCCCCTACGAGCAGTACTTC
. TRBD2 TRBJ2-7 TRBV7-9 CASSLSGGYGEQYF TGTGCCAGCAGCCTTAGCGGGGGGTATGGCGAGCAGTACTTC
. TRBD2 TRBJ2-1 TRBV6-6 CASSYGSSGRDNEQFF TGTGCCAGCAGTTACGGGTCTAGCGGGAGGGACAATGAGCAGTTCTTC
. TRBD1 TRBJ1-2 TRBV30 CARDTGGGYGYTF TGTGCCCGTGATACAGGGGGCGGATATGGCTACACCTTC
. . TRBJ2-3 TRBV10-2 CASISAGMDTQYF TGCGCCAGCATTTCCGCAGGGATGGATACGCAGTATTTT
. . TRBJ1-1 TRBV10-3 CAISVGENTEAFF TGTGCCATCAGTGTCGGGGAAAACACTGAAGCTTTCTTT
. . TRBJ2-5 TRBV6-1 CASSAGLAIRETQYF TGTGCCAGCAGTGCTGGGCTAGCCATCCGAGAGACCCAGTACTTC
. TRBD1 TRBJ1-2 TRBV28 CASSLATGTGIRGYTF TGTGCCAGCAGTTTAGCCACCGGGACAGGGATTCGTGGCTACACCTTC
. TRBD1 TRBJ1-1 TRBV6-1 CASSDSRGTEAFF TGTGCCAGCAGTGATTCCAGGGGGACTGAAGCTTTCTTT
. . TRBJ1-2 TRBV2 CASSEHSTNYGYTF TGTGCCAGCAGTGAACACAGTACTAACTATGGCTACACCTTC
. . TRBJ2-1 TRBV9 CASSGFGLGSNEQFF TGTGCCAGCAGCGGATTCGGACTGGGATCCAATGAGCAGTTCTTC
. . TRBJ2-7 TRBV19 CASSIVPQDEQYF TGTGCCAGTAGTATCGTCCCGCAGGACGAGCAGTACTTC
. . TRBJ1-4 TRBV28 CASSLIATNEKLFF TGTGCCAGCAGTCTAATCGCAACTAATGAAAAACTGTTTTTT
. TRBD2 TRBJ2-2 TRBV28 CASSLSASGRGGELFF TGTGCCAGCAGTTTATCCGCCAGCGGGAGGGGCGGGGAGCTGTTTTTT
. . TRBJ1-2 TRBV5-5 CASSLWQTPGYGYTF TGTGCCAGCAGCTTGTGGCAGACCCCAGGGTATGGCTACACCTTC
. TRBD2 TRBJ2-3 TRBV2 CASNLAGSTDTQYF TGTGCCAGCAATCTAGCGGGAAGCACAGATACGCAGTATTTT
. TRBD2 TRBJ2-5 TRBV28 CASNYLAGGLGTQYF TGTGCCAGCAATTACTTAGCGGGAGGCCTAGGGACCCAGTACTTC
. . TRBJ1-1 TRBV27 CASSPREGGTEAFF TGTGCCAGCAGTCCCCGGGAGGGTGGTACTGAAGCTTTCTTT
. TRBD2 TRBJ2-7 TRBV19 CASSHGTSGGQYEQYF TGTGCCAGTAGTCACGGGACTAGCGGGGGGCAATACGAGCAGTACTTC
. . TRBJ2-5 TRBV27 CASSLSRVSIETQYF TGTGCCAGCAGTTTATCGAGGGTTTCAATAGAGACCCAGTACTTC
. TRBD1 TRBJ1-1 TRBV5-1 CASSFGASRGTEAFF TGCGCCAGCAGCTTTGGCGCATCCAGGGGGACTGAAGCTTTCTTT
. TRBD2 TRBJ2-4 TRBV7-2 CASSLAAGGSGNIQYF TGTGCCAGCAGCTTAGCGGCGGGGGGGTCGGGGAACATTCAGTACTTC
. . TRBJ1-1 TRBV5-4 CASSSVWQGMNTEAFF TGTGCCAGCAGCTCGGTTTGGCAGGGCATGAACACTGAAGCTTTCTTT
. TRBD2 TRBJ2-3 TRBV6-1 CASSANRGLAVDPDTQYF TGTGCCAGCAGTGCCAATAGAGGACTAGCGGTTGATCCAGATACGCAGTATTTT
once TRBD2 TRBJ2-1 TRBV7-2 CASSPGTSGGHSYNEQFF TGTGCCAGCAGCCCCGGGACTAGCGGGGGCCACTCCTACAATGAGCAGTTCTTC
. TRBD1 TRBJ1-1 TRBV6-5 CATRTGGLRNTEAFF TGTGCCACCCGGACAGGGGGGCTGAGGAACACTGAAGCTTTCTTT
. . TRBJ1-6 TRBV6-1 CASSEGGGNSPLHF TGTGCCAGCAGTGAAGGGGGAGGTAATTCACCCCTCCACTTT
. . TRBJ1-1 TRBV14 CASSQLISTEAFF TGTGCCAGCAGCCAACTTATCAGCACTGAAGCTTTCTTT
. . TRBJ1-2 TRBV19 CASSMGDKYTF TGTGCCAGTAGTATGGGGGACAAATACACCTTC
. . TRBJ2-5 TRBV5-6 CASTTPGTYETQYF TGTGCCAGCACAACTCCCGGGACATATGAGACCCAGTACTTC
. . TRBJ2-3 TRBV6-5 CASSQSGSWDTQYF TGTGCCAGCAGCCAGTCCGGGAGCTGGGATACGCAGTATTTT